This T cell receptor (beta chain) appears in the sequencing data of a study of blood T cell repertoires in COVID-19. On the study more broadly: From the United States, Italy and Spain came samples of acute and convalescent COVID-19.

V gave up 3 bases and J gave up 3 bases, with 16 bases separating them. Looked up from germline, CDR1 is MNHNY and CDR2 is SVGAGI (reference sequence). This CDR3 has 16 amino acids. Per the original methods: Amplification of reference gene primers was used by the study to estimate nucleated cell counts. Method: immunoSEQ multiplex PCR; TCRdb's copy keeps in-frame clones and lacks some. V, J and clone size reflect that table, while D and trimming were determined from the DNA. Of roughly 200,000 clones in the sample, just over 85% were seen once. The sequenced sample consisted of peripheral blood. The rearrangement uses TRBV6-6 and TRBJ2-3; tentative D call: TRBD1 (8 bases). The sequence came from a man between 18 and 35 years old with active or convalescent COVID-19. The CDR3 spells CASSYAQGGWTDTQYF. The DNA for the CDR3 is TGTGCCAGCAGTTATGCACAGGGGGGGTGGACAGATACGCAGTATTTT.